This paragraph reports one TCR beta chain. V was trimmed by 0 bases and J by 0 bases, leaving 9 bases between them. There are 15 residues in the CDR3. CDR1 and CDR2 (germline): GTSNPN, SVGIG (reference sequence). The PCR had 60 Vbeta and 13 Jbeta primers. Profiling relied on immunoSEQ multiplex PCR, and the TCRdb table lists in-frame clones only, not all of them. In the table there are about 220,000 clones, around 80% of which are singletons. The sample belongs to a study of cytomegalovirus exposure and HLA in healthy donors. This chain links TRBV30 with TRBJ1-3; D remains unclear. This clonotype was sampled from a boy under 10 years old in good health and CMV-seronegative. Sequences were obtained from PBMCs. CDR3 DNA: TGTGCCTGGAGTGTACAGTGGCTCTCTGGAAACACCATATATTTT. Its translation: CAWSVQWLSGNTIYF.